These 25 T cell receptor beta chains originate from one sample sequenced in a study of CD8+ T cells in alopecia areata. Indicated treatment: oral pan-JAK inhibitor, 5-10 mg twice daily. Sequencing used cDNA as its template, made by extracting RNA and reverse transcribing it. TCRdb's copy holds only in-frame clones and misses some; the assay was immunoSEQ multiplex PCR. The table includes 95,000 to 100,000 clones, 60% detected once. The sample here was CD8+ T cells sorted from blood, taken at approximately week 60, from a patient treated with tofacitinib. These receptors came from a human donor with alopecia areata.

The CDR3 protein is CASSLGGGASDTQYF. CDR3 in DNA: TGTGCCAGCAGCTTAGGAGGGGGGGCCTCCGATACGCAGTATTTT. The chain links TRBV7-2 to TRBJ2-3, with a possible D match to TRBD2 (7 bases). V gave up 1 base and J gave up 6 bases, with 14 bases separating them. The germline V gene encodes CDR1 SGHTA and CDR2 FQGNSA. This CDR3 region has 15 residues.

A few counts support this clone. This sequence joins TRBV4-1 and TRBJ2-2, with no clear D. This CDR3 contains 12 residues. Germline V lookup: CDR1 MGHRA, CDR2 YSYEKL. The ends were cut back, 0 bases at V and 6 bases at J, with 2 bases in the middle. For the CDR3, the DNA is TGCGCCAGCAGCCAAGATCCCGGGGAGCTGTTTTTT. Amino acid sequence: CASSQDPGELFF.

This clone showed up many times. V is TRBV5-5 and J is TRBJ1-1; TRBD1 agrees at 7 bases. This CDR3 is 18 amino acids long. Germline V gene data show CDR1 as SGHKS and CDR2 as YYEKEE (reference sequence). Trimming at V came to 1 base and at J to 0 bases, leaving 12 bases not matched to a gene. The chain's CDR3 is CASSLTIQGEIMNTEAFF. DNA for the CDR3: TGTGCCAGCAGCTTGACCATCCAGGGGGAAATCATGAACACTGAAGCTTTCTTT. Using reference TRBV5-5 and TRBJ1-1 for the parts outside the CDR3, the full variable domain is DAGVTQSPTHLIKTRGQQVTLRCSPISGHKSVSWYQQVLGQGPQFIFQYYEKEERGRGNFPDRFSARQFPNYSSELNVNALLLGDSALYLCASSLTIQGEIMNTEAFFGQGTRLTVV.

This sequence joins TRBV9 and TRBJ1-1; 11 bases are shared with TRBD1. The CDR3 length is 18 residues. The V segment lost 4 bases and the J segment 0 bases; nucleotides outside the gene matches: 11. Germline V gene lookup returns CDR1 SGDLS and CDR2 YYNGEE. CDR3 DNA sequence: TGTGCCAGCAGCCAACCCAGGGACAGGGGGTTCATGAACACTGAAGCTTTCTTT. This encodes CASSQPRDRGFMNTEAFF.

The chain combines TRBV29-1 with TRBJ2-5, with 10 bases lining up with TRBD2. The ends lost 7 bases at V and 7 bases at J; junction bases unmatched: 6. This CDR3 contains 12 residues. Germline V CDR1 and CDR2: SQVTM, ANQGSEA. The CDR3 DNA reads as TGCAGCGCCCCGGGACTAGCGTCGACCCAGTACTTC. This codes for CSAPGLASTQYF. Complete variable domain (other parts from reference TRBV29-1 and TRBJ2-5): SAVISQKPSRDICQRGTSLTIQCQVDSQVTMMFWYRQQPGQSLTLIATANQGSEATYESGFVIDKFPISRPNLTFSTLTVSNMSPEDSSIYLCSAPGLASTQYFGPGTRLLVL.

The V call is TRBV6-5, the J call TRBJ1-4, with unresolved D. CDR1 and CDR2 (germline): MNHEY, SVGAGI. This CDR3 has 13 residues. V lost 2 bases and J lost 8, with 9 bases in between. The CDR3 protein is CASSYGNGEKLFF. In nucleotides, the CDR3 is TGTGCCAGCAGTTACGGGAATGGAGAAAAACTGTTTTTT.

CDR3 DNA: TGTGCCAGCAGTCTCGGACAGGGGAGAAACGAGCAGTACTTC. This encodes CASSLGQGRNEQYF. This chain joins TRBV27 and TRBJ2-7, with 9 bases lining up with TRBD1. V was pared by 5 bases and J by 5 bases, with 7 bases of the junction left unmatched. CDR1 is MNHEY, CDR2 SMNVEV, per germline (reference sequence). This CDR3 contains 14 residues.

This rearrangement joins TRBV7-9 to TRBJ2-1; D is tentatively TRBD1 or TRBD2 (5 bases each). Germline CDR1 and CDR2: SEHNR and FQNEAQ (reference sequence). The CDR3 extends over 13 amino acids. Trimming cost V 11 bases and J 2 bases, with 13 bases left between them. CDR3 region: CASLGAAYNEQFF. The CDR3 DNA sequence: TGTGCCTCCCTCGGGGCCGCCTACAATGAGCAGTTCTTC. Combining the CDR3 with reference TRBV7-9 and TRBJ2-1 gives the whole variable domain DTGVSQNPRHKITKRGQNVTFRCDPISEHNRLYWYRQTLGQGPEFLTYFQNEAQLEKSRLLSDRFSAERPKGSFSTLEIQRTEQGDSAMYLCASLGAAYNEQFFGPGTRLTVL.

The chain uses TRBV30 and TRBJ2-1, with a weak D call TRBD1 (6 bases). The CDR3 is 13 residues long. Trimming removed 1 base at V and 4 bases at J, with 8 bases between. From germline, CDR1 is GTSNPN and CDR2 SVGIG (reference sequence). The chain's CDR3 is CAWSEGVYNEQFF. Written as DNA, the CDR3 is TGTGCCTGGAGTGAGGGGGTTTACAATGAGCAGTTCTTC. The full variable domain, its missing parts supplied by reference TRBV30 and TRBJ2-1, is SQTIHQWPATLVQPVGSPLSLECTVEGTSNPNLYWYRQAAGRGLQLLFYSVGIGQISSEVPQNLSASRPQDRQFILSSKKLLLSDSGFYLCAWSEGVYNEQFFGPGTRLTVL.

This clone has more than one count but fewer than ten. The CDR3 bases are TGTGCCAGCAGTTTGCCCCTGTCCTACGAGCAGTACTTC. Its protein product is CASSLPLSYEQYF. The chain couples TRBV28 to TRBJ2-7; D gene unclear. Deletions cut 3 bases from V and 1 base from J, with 7 bases between. The CDR3 runs to 13 residues. Germline V CDR1 and CDR2: MDHEN, SYDVKM.

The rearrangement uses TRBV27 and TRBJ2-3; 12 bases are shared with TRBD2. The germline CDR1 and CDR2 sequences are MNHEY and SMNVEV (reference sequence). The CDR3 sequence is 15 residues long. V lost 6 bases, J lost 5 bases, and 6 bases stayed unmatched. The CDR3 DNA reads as TGTGCCAGCAGCCCTAGCGGGGGGGCGGGAGATACGCAGTATTTT. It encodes CASSPSGGAGDTQYF.

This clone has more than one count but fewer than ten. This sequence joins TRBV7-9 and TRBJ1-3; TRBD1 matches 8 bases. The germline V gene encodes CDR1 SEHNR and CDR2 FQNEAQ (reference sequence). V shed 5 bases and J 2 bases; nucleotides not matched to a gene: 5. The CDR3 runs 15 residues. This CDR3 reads CASSPLTGAGNTIYF. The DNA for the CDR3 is TGTGCCAGCAGCCCATTGACAGGGGCTGGAAACACCATATATTTT.

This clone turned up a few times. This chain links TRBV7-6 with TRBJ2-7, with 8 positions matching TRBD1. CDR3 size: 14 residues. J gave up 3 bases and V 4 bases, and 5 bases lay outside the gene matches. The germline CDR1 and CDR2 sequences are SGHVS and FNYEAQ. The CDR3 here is CASSYRTGSYEQYF. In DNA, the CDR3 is TGTGCCAGCAGCTACAGGACAGGGAGCTACGAGCAGTACTTC.

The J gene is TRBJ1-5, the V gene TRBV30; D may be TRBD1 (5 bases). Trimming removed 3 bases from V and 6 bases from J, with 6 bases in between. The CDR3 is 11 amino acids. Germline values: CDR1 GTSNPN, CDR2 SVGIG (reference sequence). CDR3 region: CAWSQGQPQHF. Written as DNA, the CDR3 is TGTGCCTGGAGCCAGGGTCAGCCCCAGCATTTT.

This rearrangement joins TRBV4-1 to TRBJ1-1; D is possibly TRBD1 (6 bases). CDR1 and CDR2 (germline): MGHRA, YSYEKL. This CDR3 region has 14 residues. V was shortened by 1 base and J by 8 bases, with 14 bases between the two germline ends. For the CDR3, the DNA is TGCGCCAGCAGCCAAGTCGGACAGTCGGCGGAAGCTTTCTTT. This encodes CASSQVGQSAEAFF.

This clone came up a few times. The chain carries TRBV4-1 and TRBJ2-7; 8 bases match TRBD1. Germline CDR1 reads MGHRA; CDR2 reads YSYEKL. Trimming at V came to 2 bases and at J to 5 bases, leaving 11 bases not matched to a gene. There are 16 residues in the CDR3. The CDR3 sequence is CASSQQLETGDHEQYF. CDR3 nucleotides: TGCGCCAGCAGCCAACAGCTCGAGACAGGGGACCACGAGCAGTACTTC.

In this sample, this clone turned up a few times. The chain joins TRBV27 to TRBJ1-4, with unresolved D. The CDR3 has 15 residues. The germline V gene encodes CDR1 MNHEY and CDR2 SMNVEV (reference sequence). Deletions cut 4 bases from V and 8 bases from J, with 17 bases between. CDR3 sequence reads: CASSSSNTHGEKLFF. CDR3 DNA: TGTGCCAGCAGTTCCTCCAACACCCATGGGGAAAAACTGTTTTTT.

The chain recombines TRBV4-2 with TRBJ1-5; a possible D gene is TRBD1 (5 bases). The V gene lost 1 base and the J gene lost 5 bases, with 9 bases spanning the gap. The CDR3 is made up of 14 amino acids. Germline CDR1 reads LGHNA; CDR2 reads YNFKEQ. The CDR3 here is CASSQATGDQPQHF. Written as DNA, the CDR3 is TGTGCCAGCAGCCAAGCAACAGGAGATCAGCCCCAGCATTTT.

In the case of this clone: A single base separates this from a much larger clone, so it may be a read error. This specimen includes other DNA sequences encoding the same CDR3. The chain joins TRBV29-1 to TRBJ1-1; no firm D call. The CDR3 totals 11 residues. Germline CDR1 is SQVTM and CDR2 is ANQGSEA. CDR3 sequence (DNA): TGCAGCGTTGAGAAGAACACTGAGGCTTTCTTT. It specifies CSVEKNTEAFF.

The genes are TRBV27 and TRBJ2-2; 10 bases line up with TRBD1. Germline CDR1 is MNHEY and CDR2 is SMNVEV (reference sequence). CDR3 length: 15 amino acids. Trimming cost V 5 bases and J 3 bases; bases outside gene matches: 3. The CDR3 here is CASSRGQGHTGELFF. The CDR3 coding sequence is TGTGCCAGCAGTAGGGGACAGGGGCACACCGGGGAGCTGTTTTTT.

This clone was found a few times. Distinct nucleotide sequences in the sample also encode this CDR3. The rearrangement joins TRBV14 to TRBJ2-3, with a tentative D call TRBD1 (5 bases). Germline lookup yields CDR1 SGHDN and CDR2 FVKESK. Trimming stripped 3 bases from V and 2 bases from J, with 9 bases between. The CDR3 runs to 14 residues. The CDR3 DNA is TGTGCCAGCAGCCAGGGGCGGCACACAGATACGCAGTATTTT. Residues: CASSQGRHTDTQYF.

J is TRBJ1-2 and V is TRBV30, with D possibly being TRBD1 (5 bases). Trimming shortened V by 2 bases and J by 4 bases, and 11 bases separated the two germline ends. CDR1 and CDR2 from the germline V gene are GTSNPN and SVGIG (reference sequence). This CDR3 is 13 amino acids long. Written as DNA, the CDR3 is TGTGCCTGGAGTCGGGGGACCAGCTATGGCTACACCTTC. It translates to CAWSRGTSYGYTF.

The CDR3 protein is CASSSISYEQYF. The CDR3, as DNA: TGTGCCAGCAGCTCCATCTCCTACGAGCAGTACTTC. This rearrangement joins TRBV11-2 to TRBJ2-7; D remains unclear. CDR1 is SGHAT and CDR2 is FQNNGV in the germline V gene. The CDR3 covers 12 residues. The V end lost 4 bases, the J end lost 0 bases, and 4 bases lay between the germline ends.

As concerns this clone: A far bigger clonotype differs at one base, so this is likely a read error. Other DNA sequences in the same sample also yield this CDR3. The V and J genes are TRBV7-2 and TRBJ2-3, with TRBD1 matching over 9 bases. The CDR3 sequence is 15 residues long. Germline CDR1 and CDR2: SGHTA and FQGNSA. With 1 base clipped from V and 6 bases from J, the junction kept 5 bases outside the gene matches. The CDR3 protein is CASSLGQGDLDTQYF. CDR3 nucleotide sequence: TGTGCCAGCAGCTTAGGACAGGGGGATCTGGATACGCAGTATTTT.

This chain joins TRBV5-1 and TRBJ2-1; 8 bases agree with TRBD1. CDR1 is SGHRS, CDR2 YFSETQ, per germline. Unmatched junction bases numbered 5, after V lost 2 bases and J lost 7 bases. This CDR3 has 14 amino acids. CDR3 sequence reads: CASSFGTGDNEQFF. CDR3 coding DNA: TGCGCCAGCAGCTTCGGGACAGGTGATAATGAGCAGTTCTTC.